This record looks at one T cell receptor (beta chain) sequence and its context. Its target is not known. Generated by immunoSEQ multiplex PCR, the TCRdb table keeps only in-frame clones and is missing some. Among some 2,100,000 clones listed, 85% to 95% were seen once. CDR3 length equals 15 residues. Germline assignment: CDR1 MNHEY and CDR2 SMNVEV (reference sequence). The germline V and J ends were trimmed by 2 bases and 6 bases, with 16 bases remaining between them. These data are taken from a study of shared clonotypes between healthy human individuals. Regarding the study as a whole: Between a handful of donors, naive CD4 clonotypes were shared at a level of about 5%.

CD45RO negativity and positive selection for CCR7 defined naive CD8 cells, a population that excluded terminally differentiated effector memory CD45RA+ cells. Only Caucasian adults living in Nashville, Tennessee served as donors. This receptor was identified in a man between 18 and 29 years old in good health. Some clones in this sample may be carry-over from other donors' samples. The sequencing input was naive CD8+ T cells from PBMCs. The chain uses TRBV27 and TRBJ1-1; D perhaps matches TRBD1 (6 bases). The CDR3 bases are TGTGCCAGCAGTTTAGCAGGGGTGCCCGGCGCTGAAGCTTTCTTT. Amino acids: CASSLAGVPGAEAFF.